These 2 T cell receptor beta chains were sequenced from one sample in a study of blood T cell repertoires in COVID-19. Repertoires were generated with immunoSEQ multiplex PCR, while TCRdb's copy carries only in-frame clones and drops some. Found here are about 71,000 clones, 86% of them singletons; the top ten hold roughly 2%. The sample was peripheral blood. The receptors stem from a man under 40 with acute or convalescent COVID-19.

The chain employs TRBV2 and TRBJ2-1; TRBD1 might be the D (5 bases). This CDR3 region has 14 residues. The ends were cut back, 8 bases at V and 3 bases at J, with 14 bases in the middle. Germline CDR1 is SNHLY and CDR2 is FYNNEI. CDR3: CASGEGADYNEQFF. CDR3 coding DNA: TGTGCCAGCGGGGAAGGGGCCGACTACAATGAGCAGTTCTTC. Supplemented by reference TRBV2 and TRBJ2-1, the full variable domain reads EPEVTQTPSHQVTQMGQEVILRCVPISNHLYFYWYRQILGQKVEFLVSFYNNEISEKSEIFDDQFSVERPDGSNFTLKIRSTKLEDSAMYFCASGEGADYNEQFFGPGTRLTVL.

This clone has only one observation. The chain joins TRBV24-1 to TRBJ2-3, with D possibly matching TRBD1 (6 bases). Trimming took off 4 bases at V and 4 bases at J, with 14 bases between the two ends. Germline CDR1 KGHDR, CDR2 SFDVKD. This CDR3 region has 15 residues. The CDR3 reads CATSDADRSADTQYF. The CDR3 DNA reads TGTGCCACCAGTGACGCCGACAGGTCAGCAGATACGCAGTATTTT.